The T cell receptor beta chain described here comes from a study of blood T cells in healthy people across ages. Germline lookup yields CDR1 MGHDK and CDR2 SYGVNS. With 2 bases clipped from V and 2 bases from J, the junction kept 2 bases outside the gene matches. This CDR3 is 15 amino acids long. This clonotype was seen a few times. Then a second PCR, running roughly 6 to 11 cycles, was carried out with a sample-barcoded 5' primer and a J-beta primer mix. TCRdb recomputed calls from the 5' RACE reads with MiXCR, one row per CDR3 protein. The sample lists 850,000 to 1,000,000 distinct CDR3 sequences; about 53% were seen once.

Sequencing was carried out using blood. J is TRBJ2-5 and V is TRBV25-1; 10 bases map to TRBD1. The origin of this receptor is a woman aged 60-75 years in good health. The CDR3 sequence is CASSEDRGRQETQYF. CDR3 sequence (DNA): TGTGCCAGCAGTGAAGACAGGGGGCGACAAGAGACCCAGTACTTC.